This T cell receptor beta chain was recovered during a study of response to subunit inactivated influenza vaccine (dated by TCRdb to the late 2010s). At the level of the whole study: The study used deep quantitative T cell receptor repertoire profiling to track responses to a trivalent subunit inactivated influenza vaccine.

V is cut back by 5 bases and J by 5 bases, with 6 bases in the junction unmatched. Reading the germline V gene (reference sequence) gives CDR1 MNHEY and CDR2 SMNVEV. Spanning cysteine to phenylalanine, the CDR3 consists of 15 amino acids. Only the CDR3 portion is preserved as DNA: 45 bases, with reading frame beginning at the first base. The library was built by means of RT-PCR. These reads were obtained on an Illumina HiSeq 2500. TCRdb reworked the public reads: Q25 trimming with fastp, MiXCR clone assembly, productive beta chains retained. Each entry merges the rows of one CDR3 protein and shows their most common DNA and genes. The sample table contains approximately 490,000 distinct CDR3 sequences; only one count was recorded for around 7.7% of them. The ten largest clones capture over 10% of the sample. For this clonotype: The specificity of this receptor is unknown. Nothing much larger sits one base from this clone, and base qualities are not available.

The research as a whole found: It was suggested by the authors that each seasonal influenza vaccination may recruit only a limited number of new T cells.

The receptor chain draws on TRBV27 and TRBJ2-5; 12 bases in the middle match TRBD1. The receptor's source is a man in his fifties or sixties who received an inactivated influenza vaccine. Donor details come from another sample of the same person, matched by shared clones. The sequencing used PBMCs from blood, collected around 25 months after vaccination. The DNA reads as follows: TGTGCCAGCAGTGCCGGGACAGGGGGCCGGGAGACCCAGTACTTC. Protein translation: CASSAGTGGRETQYF.